The 20 T cell receptor beta chains reported below all come from one sample, sequenced in a study of cytomegalovirus exposure and HLA in healthy donors. Use of 60 Vbeta and 13 Jbeta primers characterized the PCR. TCRdb's table, derived via immunoSEQ multiplex PCR, lists solely in-frame clones and lacks some. Of roughly 160,000 clones listed, 75% to 90% are singletons. Sequencing was done on a sample of PBMCs. The receptors stem from a man between 18 and 35 years old in good health and CMV-seropositive.

The gene calls are TRBV19 and TRBJ2-2, with 8 bases aligning to TRBD2. The CDR3 consists of 14 residues. CDR1 and CDR2 (germline): LNHDA, SQIVND (reference sequence). Trimming removed 10 bases from V and 0 bases from J; junction bases left unmatched: 4. CDR3 in amino acids: CATTTSANTGELFF. CDR3 in DNA: TGTGCCACTACGACTAGCGCGAACACCGGGGAGCTGTTTTTT. Based on the CDR3 plus reference TRBV19 and TRBJ2-2, the full variable domain is DGGITQSPKYLFRKEGQNVTLSCEQNLNHDAMYWYRQDPGQGLRLIYYSQIVNDFQKGDIAEGYSVSREKKESFPLTVTSAQKNPTAFYLCATTTSANTGELFFGEGSRLTVL.

V gene TRBV7-9 combines with J gene TRBJ1-4; tentative D call: TRBD1 (5 bases). The CDR3 contains 15 residues. CDR1 and CDR2 from the germline V gene are SEHNR and FQNEAQ (reference sequence). V was pared by 3 bases and J by 6 bases, with 14 bases between. The CDR3 here is CASSFRRGSDEKLFF. CDR3 nucleotides: TGTGCCAGCAGCTTTCGTAGGGGATCGGATGAAAAACTGTTTTTT.

V gene TRBV20-1 combines with J gene TRBJ1-2; 8 nucleotides agree with TRBD1. The CDR3 runs 11 residues. Germline V gene sequence: CDR1 DFQATT, CDR2 SNEGSKA (reference sequence). The V segment lost 5 bases and the J segment 10 bases; nucleotides outside the gene matches: 6. CDR3 in amino acids: CSAPRTGIYTF. In DNA, the CDR3 is TGCAGTGCTCCGCGGACAGGGATCTACACCTTC.

The rearrangement joins TRBV6-5 to TRBJ1-5, with a tentative D call TRBD1 (6 bases). The CDR3 runs to 14 residues. Trimming took off 5 bases at V and 4 bases at J, with 12 bases between the two ends. Germline V lookup: CDR1 MNHEY, CDR2 SVGAGI. The CDR3 DNA follows: TGTGCCAGCAGTACCACTGGACAGAATCAGCCCCAGCATTTT. It yields the protein CASSTTGQNQPQHF.

V and J are TRBV18 and TRBJ1-1, with 9 bases aligning to TRBD1. V trimming: 0 bases; J trimming: 0 bases; junction bases outside the gene matches: 8. Germline V lookup: CDR1 KGHSH, CDR2 LQKENI. The CDR3 covers 18 residues. The CDR3 DNA sequence: TGTGCCAGCTCACCACCGGGGACAGGGTTCCCCTTGAACACTGAAGCTTTCTTT. It yields the protein CASSPPGTGFPLNTEAFF.

The CDR3 loop is CASSKAEGVPGELFF. For the CDR3, the DNA is TGTGCCAGCAGCAAAGCTGAGGGCGTCCCCGGGGAGCTGTTTTTT. This chain joins TRBV21-1 and TRBJ2-2; the D call in the table, TRBD2, was not verified against the DNA. TRBV21-1 is given as a pseudogene. This CDR3 contains 15 residues.

CDR3 protein: CASSYSASVGYGEQYF. CDR3 in DNA: TGTGCCAGCAGTTACTCCGCTAGCGTGGGCTACGGCGAGCAGTACTTC. The chain carries TRBV6-5 and TRBJ2-7; D possibly corresponds to TRBD2 (6 bases). This CDR3 has 16 residues. Between the trimmed V and J ends, which lost 0 bases and 6 bases, there was a span of 18 bases. Germline V gene sequence: CDR1 MNHEY, CDR2 SVGAGI.

The chain joins TRBV9 to TRBJ2-3, with 8 bases that match TRBD2. After removal of 1 base from V and 1 base from J, the junction contained 2 bases not matched to a gene. Germline V lookup: CDR1 SGDLS, CDR2 YYNGEE. CDR3 size: 15 residues. The CDR3 nucleotides are TGTGCCAGCAGCGTACTCGGGGGGGGCACAGATACGCAGTATTTT. As protein: CASSVLGGGTDTQYF.

V is TRBV15 and J is TRBJ2-2; no firm D call. The ends were cut back, 1 base at V and 5 bases at J, with 11 bases in the middle. This CDR3 is built from 15 residues. Looked up from germline, CDR1 is LNHNV and CDR2 is YYDKDF (reference sequence). The CDR3 sequence is CATSRVRPGTGELFF. The CDR3 region has the DNA TGTGCCACCAGCAGAGTACGTCCCGGGACCGGGGAGCTGTTTTTT.

V gene TRBV6-1 combines with J gene TRBJ2-5, with a tentative D call TRBD1 (6 bases). Deletions cut 6 bases from V and 5 bases from J, with 13 bases between. Germline V lookup: CDR1 MNHNS, CDR2 SASEGT. This CDR3 contains 13 residues. The CDR3 nucleotides read TGTGCCAGCAGACAGGGAATTCGGGAGACCCAGTACTTC. It encodes CASRQGIRETQYF.

The V and J genes are TRBV29-1 and TRBJ1-3, with TRBD1 matching over 8 bases. The CDR3 is 20 amino acids. With 1 base clipped from V and 4 bases from J, the junction kept 21 bases outside the gene matches. Per germline, CDR1 SQVTM and CDR2 ANQGSEA. CDR3 amino acids: CSVEVILQGGIRTLGNTIYF. The CDR3 nucleotides read TGCAGCGTTGAAGTAATATTACAGGGGGGTATTAGGACTCTGGGAAACACCATATATTTT.

The sample holds a few counts of this clone. This sequence joins TRBV6-1 and TRBJ2-6; possibly TRBD1 for D (5 bases). The CDR3 has 16 amino acids. The germline V and J ends were trimmed by 0 bases and 4 bases, with 10 bases remaining between them. The germline V gene has CDR1 MNHNS and CDR2 SASEGT. The CDR3 protein is CASSEADSFGANVLTF. Written as DNA, the CDR3 is TGTGCCAGCAGTGAAGCCGACAGTTTCGGGGCCAACGTCCTGACTTTC.

In nucleotides, the CDR3 is TGTGCCAGCAGTATACGACTAGCGGGGGGTATTTACGAGCAGTACTTC. It encodes CASSIRLAGGIYEQYF. The chain has TRBV27 and TRBJ2-7; 13 bases are shared with TRBD2. This CDR3 spans 16 amino acids. Germline V gene sequence: CDR1 MNHEY, CDR2 SMNVEV (reference sequence). V trimming: 5 bases; J trimming: 4 bases; junction bases outside the gene matches: 8.

In this sample, this clone turned up once. DNA for the CDR3: TGTGCCAGCAGCGTAGGAGGGACGGGGGGGACCCAGTACTTC. It is translated as CASSVGGTGGTQYF. The rearrangement links TRBV9 to TRBJ2-5; 7 nucleotides match TRBD2. CDR1 and CDR2 (germline): SGDLS, YYNGEE. This CDR3 contains 14 residues. The junction had 6 bases not matched to a gene; V was cut back by 0 bases and J by 7 bases.

The table lists this clone with a count of one. V is TRBV7-9 and J is TRBJ1-2, with D hard to call. From germline, CDR1 is SEHNR and CDR2 FQNEAQ (reference sequence). The CDR3 loop spans 16 amino acids. V was trimmed by 0 bases and J by 4 bases, leaving 15 bases between them. Here the CDR3 reads CASSLAPGRRGYGYTF. The CDR3 nucleotides are TGTGCCAGCAGCTTAGCTCCTGGCAGACGAGGCTATGGCTACACCTTC.

This clone has only a few counts. CDR3 DNA: TGTGCCAGCAGTGAGACAGGACCGAGCAATGAGCAGTTCTTC. This gives the protein CASSETGPSNEQFF. The rearrangement links TRBV2 to TRBJ2-1; D perhaps matches TRBD1 (6 bases). Germline V gene data show CDR1 as SNHLY and CDR2 as FYNNEI. This CDR3 is built from 14 residues. With 3 bases removed from V and 6 bases from J, the gap between germline ends came to 12 bases.

The rearrangement joins TRBV19 to TRBJ2-3; TRBD1 agrees at 9 bases. The CDR3 consists of 13 residues. Germline V gives CDR1 LNHDA, CDR2 SQIVND (reference sequence). J lost 7 bases, V lost 6 bases, and 5 bases had no gene match. The CDR3 loop reads CASRWTGAHTQYF. CDR3 DNA: TGTGCCAGTAGGTGGACAGGGGCGCATACGCAGTATTTT.

The chain links TRBV5-1 to TRBJ1-6; no reliable D call. Germline lookup yields CDR1 SGHRS and CDR2 YFSETQ. V was clipped by 0 bases and J by 9 bases, with 10 bases between them. This CDR3 contains 14 residues. The CDR3 sequence: CASSLVGDSSPLHF. CDR3 DNA sequence: TGCGCCAGCAGCTTGGTCGGGGATTCTTCACCCCTCCACTTT.

Only a few counts were recorded for this clone. The chain is built from TRBV6-6 and TRBJ1-1; the D is unclear. Germline V gives CDR1 MNHNY, CDR2 SVGAGI (reference sequence). V lost 2 bases to trimming and J lost 5 bases, with 9 bases between them. CDR3 length: 13 residues. Here the CDR3 reads CASSYPAVTEAFF. Here the CDR3 DNA reads TGTGCCAGCAGTTACCCCGCGGTGACTGAAGCTTTCTTT.

As regards this clone: The junction differs from germline at one of its ends, possibly a read error. This chain joins TRBV10-3 and TRBJ2-7; 7 bases align to TRBD2. Germline CDR1 is ENHRY and CDR2 is SYGVKD. CDR3 length: 13 amino acids. CDR3 coding DNA: TGTGTCACAGGACCGACTAGCTCCCACGAGCAGTACTTC. It is translated as CVTGPTSSHEQYF.